A selection of T cell receptor beta chains follows, all from one sample in a study of regulatory T cells in long-lasting Graves disease. MiXCR, run by TCRdb on the multiplex PCR reads, gives a single entry per CDR3 protein. The table has 700,000 or so distinct CDR3 sequences, 30% seen once. The source was peripheral blood mononuclear cells (PBMCs), collected when the disease was refractory, from a patient treated with antithyroid drugs. These receptor sequences come from a female donor with Graves disease. The CDR3 runs from the conserved cysteine through the conserved F or W. A D gene is named only where the DNA matches it firmly. The size entry is marked missing in some rows and otherwise reads once, few, many or a size class.

d_gene: TRBD2; j_gene: TRBJ2-7; v_gene: TRBV20-1; abundance: many; CDR3nt: TGCAGTGCCATCGGACTAGCGGGAGGTACACCGTACTTC; CDR3aa: CSAIGLAGGTPYF
d_gene: NA; j_gene: TRBJ2-5; v_gene: TRBV2; abundance: few; CDR3nt: TGTGCCAGCAGCCCCGGAAGGGGTGAAGAGACCCAGTACTTC; CDR3aa: CASSPGRGEETQYF
d_gene: TRBD2; j_gene: TRBJ2-7; v_gene: TRBV5-1; abundance: few; CDR3nt: TGCGCCAGCAGCTTGGTGGGGGCTAGCGGGAACTACGAGCAGTACTTC; CDR3aa: CASSLVGASGNYEQYF
d_gene: NA; j_gene: TRBJ2-7; v_gene: TRBV4-1; abundance: NA; CDR3nt: TGCGCCAGCAGCCAAGAACCGGGAGTAGGGTACGAGCAGTACTTC; CDR3aa: CASSQEPGVGYEQYF
d_gene: NA; j_gene: TRBJ1-1; v_gene: TRBV25-1; abundance: NA; CDR3nt: TGTGCCAGCAGTGGGGGGAGGACTGAAGCTTTCTTT; CDR3aa: CASSGGRTEAFF
d_gene: NA; j_gene: TRBJ2-5; v_gene: TRBV25-1; abundance: few; CDR3nt: TGTGCCAGCAGTGAAGGACCCTCTCTGACCCAGTACTTC; CDR3aa: CASSEGPSLTQYF
d_gene: NA; j_gene: TRBJ2-1; v_gene: TRBV2; abundance: many; CDR3nt: TGTGCCAGCAGTACTAATTGGAATGAGCAGTTCTTC; CDR3aa: CASSTNWNEQFF
d_gene: NA; j_gene: TRBJ1-2; v_gene: TRBV19; abundance: NA; CDR3nt: TGTGCCAGTAGTTTAACAGGTTTTGGCTATGGCTACACCTTC; CDR3aa: CASSLTGFGYGYTF
d_gene: NA; j_gene: TRBJ1-1; v_gene: TRBV5-6; abundance: NA; CDR3nt: TGTGCCAGCAGCGTGCTCCGGAGAGCCACTGAAGCTTTCTTT; CDR3aa: CASSVLRRATEAFF
d_gene: NA; j_gene: TRBJ2-7; v_gene: TRBV12-3/TRBV12-4; abundance: many; CDR3nt: TGTGCCAGCAGTTTGGGAGGAGTCTCCTACGAGCAGTACTTC; CDR3aa: CASSLGGVSYEQYF
d_gene: NA; j_gene: TRBJ1-1; v_gene: TRBV5-1; abundance: NA; CDR3nt: TGCGCCAGCAGCTTGAGCAGGGTGGGTGCGGTGAACACTGAAGCTTTCTTT; CDR3aa: CASSLSRVGAVNTEAFF
d_gene: NA; j_gene: TRBJ2-7; v_gene: TRBV30; abundance: NA; CDR3nt: TGTGCCTGGAGGAATACAGGGTACGAGCAGTACTTC; CDR3aa: CAWRNTGYEQYF
d_gene: NA; j_gene: TRBJ2-1; v_gene: TRBV6-9; abundance: NA; CDR3nt: TGTGCCAGCAGTTACAATTACGGGACTGAGCAGTTCTTC; CDR3aa: CASSYNYGTEQFF
d_gene: NA; j_gene: TRBJ2-7; v_gene: TRBV3-1; abundance: NA; CDR3nt: TGTGCCAGCAGCCAAATGGCCTACGAGCAGTACTTC; CDR3aa: CASSQMAYEQYF
d_gene: NA; j_gene: TRBJ1-1; v_gene: TRBV12-5; abundance: NA; CDR3nt: TGTGCTAGTGGTTTGGGACGGACGGACACTGAAGCTTTCTTT; CDR3aa: CASGLGRTDTEAFF
d_gene: NA; j_gene: TRBJ1-2; v_gene: TRBV5-1; abundance: NA; CDR3nt: TGCGCCAGCAGCCCCCTTCGTGGCAGGTCCGTTAACTATGGCTACACCTTC; CDR3aa: CASSPLRGRSVNYGYTF
d_gene: NA; j_gene: TRBJ1-1; v_gene: TRBV27; abundance: NA; CDR3nt: TGTGCCAGCAGTTTATCGGCGGAAACTGAAGCTTTCTTT; CDR3aa: CASSLSAETEAFF
d_gene: NA; j_gene: TRBJ1-5; v_gene: TRBV19; abundance: NA; CDR3nt: TGTGCCAGTAGTCCCCTATCTCGCCAGCCCCAGCATTTT; CDR3aa: CASSPLSRQPQHF
d_gene: NA; j_gene: TRBJ1-2; v_gene: TRBV7-3; abundance: few; CDR3nt: NA; CDR3aa: CASSFGSGTLAF
d_gene: NA; j_gene: TRBJ2-7; v_gene: TRBV9; abundance: few; CDR3nt: TGTGCCAGCAGCTCTCGGGCCTCGGCCTACGAGCAGTACTTC; CDR3aa: CASSSRASAYEQYF
d_gene: NA; j_gene: TRBJ1-5; v_gene: TRBV28; abundance: NA; CDR3nt: TGTGCCAGCAGTTTAGGCAGTTCGAGGCTACGGGGCAATCAGCCCCAGCATTTT; CDR3aa: CASSLGSSRLRGNQPQHF
d_gene: NA; j_gene: TRBJ1-1; v_gene: TRBV28; abundance: many; CDR3nt: TGTGCCAGCAGTAAGTGGGCGAACACTGAAGCTTTCTTT; CDR3aa: CASSKWANTEAFF
d_gene: TRBD2; j_gene: TRBJ2-4; v_gene: TRBV5-1; abundance: NA; CDR3nt: TGCGCCAGCAGCTTGACTTGGTGGCCTAGCGGGAGCAGTGGGGTCAAAAACATTCAGTACTTC; CDR3aa: CASSLTWWPSGSSGVKNIQYF
d_gene: NA; j_gene: TRBJ2-1; v_gene: TRBV2; abundance: many; CDR3nt: TGTGCCAGCAGTGGGGCAGGGCACAGCTCCTACAATGAGCAGTTCTTC; CDR3aa: CASSGAGHSSYNEQFF
d_gene: NA; j_gene: TRBJ1-1; v_gene: TRBV11-2; abundance: NA; CDR3nt: TGTGCCAGCAGCTTGTCCGCGTACCCGAACACTGAAGCTTTCTTT; CDR3aa: CASSLSAYPNTEAFF
d_gene: NA; j_gene: TRBJ2-7; v_gene: TRBV7-9; abundance: NA; CDR3nt: TGCGCCAGCAGCCAAGATTGGACCGGGACAACTCGCGAGCAGTACTTC; CDR3aa: CASSQDWTGTTREQYF
d_gene: NA; j_gene: TRBJ2-2; v_gene: TRBV6-2/TRBV6-3; abundance: NA; CDR3nt: TGTGCCAGCAGCCCCGGACAATTGGGGAACACCGGGGAGCTGTTTTTT; CDR3aa: CASSPGQLGNTGELFF
d_gene: TRBD1; j_gene: TRBJ1-4; v_gene: TRBV6-2/TRBV6-3; abundance: NA; CDR3nt: TGTGCCAGCGGTCGCAGGGGGAGTGAAAAACTGTTTTTT; CDR3aa: CASGRRGSEKLFF
d_gene: TRBD2; j_gene: TRBJ2-5; v_gene: TRBV6-1; abundance: few; CDR3nt: TGTGCCATAAGGGAGAGTAGCGGGCCTCAAGAGACCCAGTACTTC; CDR3aa: CAIRESSGPQETQYF
d_gene: TRBD1; j_gene: TRBJ2-7; v_gene: TRBV6-1; abundance: few; CDR3nt: TGTGCCAGCAAGAGAGACAGGGGAAGCTCCTACGAGCAGTACTTC; CDR3aa: CASKRDRGSSYEQYF
d_gene: NA; j_gene: TRBJ1-1; v_gene: TRBV7-3; abundance: NA; CDR3nt: TGTGCCAGCAGCTTTGAGGGGGGTTACACTGAAGCTTTCTTT; CDR3aa: CASSFEGGYTEAFF
d_gene: TRBD2; j_gene: TRBJ2-2; v_gene: TRBV11-2; abundance: NA; CDR3nt: TGTGCCAGCAGCTTCCCTACAGCGGGACCCGGGGAGCTGTTTTTT; CDR3aa: CASSFPTAGPGELFF
d_gene: NA; j_gene: TRBJ2-2; v_gene: TRBV3-1; abundance: NA; CDR3nt: TGTGCCAGCAGCCAAGATCGGCTATCCGGGGAGCTGTTTTTT; CDR3aa: CASSQDRLSGELFF
d_gene: TRBD2; j_gene: TRBJ2-7; v_gene: TRBV11-2; abundance: few; CDR3nt: TGTGCCAGCAGCTTAGTAGCGGGAGAGCAGTACGAGCAGTACTTC; CDR3aa: CASSLVAGEQYEQYF
d_gene: NA; j_gene: TRBJ1-5; v_gene: TRBV10-3; abundance: few; CDR3nt: TGTGCCATCAGTGAGGGGGGTGAGCCCCAGCATTTT; CDR3aa: CAISEGGEPQHF
d_gene: NA; j_gene: TRBJ1-2; v_gene: TRBV2; abundance: few; CDR3nt: TGTGCCATCCAACCGGAGGGGGGGTTTAACTATGGCTACACCTTC; CDR3aa: CAIQPEGGFNYGYTF
d_gene: NA; j_gene: TRBJ1-1; v_gene: TRBV7-9; abundance: few; CDR3nt: TGTGCCAGCAGCTTAAGCCTCCGAGGAGCTTTCTTT; CDR3aa: CASSLSLRGAFF
d_gene: TRBD1; j_gene: TRBJ1-2; v_gene: TRBV5-1; abundance: few; CDR3nt: TGCGCCAGCAGCTTCCGGGGACAGGGGGCCGACTCCTATGGCTACACCTTC; CDR3aa: CASSFRGQGADSYGYTF
d_gene: NA; j_gene: TRBJ1-5; v_gene: TRBV2; abundance: few; CDR3nt: TGTGCCAGCAAGGACACCTCCGGTCAGCCCCAGCATTTT; CDR3aa: CASKDTSGQPQHF
d_gene: TRBD1; j_gene: TRBJ1-5; v_gene: TRBV28; abundance: NA; CDR3nt: TGTGCCAGCAGTTCGACAGGGAACAATCAGCCCCAGCATTTT; CDR3aa: CASSSTGNNQPQHF
d_gene: NA; j_gene: TRBJ1-4; v_gene: TRBV12-3/TRBV12-4; abundance: many; CDR3nt: TGTGCCAGCAGTTTCACTAATGAAAAACTGTTTTTT; CDR3aa: CASSFTNEKLFF
d_gene: NA; j_gene: TRBJ2-2; v_gene: TRBV20-1; abundance: NA; CDR3nt: TGCAGTGCTAGTCTCGACGCCGGGGAGCTGTTTTTT; CDR3aa: CSASLDAGELFF